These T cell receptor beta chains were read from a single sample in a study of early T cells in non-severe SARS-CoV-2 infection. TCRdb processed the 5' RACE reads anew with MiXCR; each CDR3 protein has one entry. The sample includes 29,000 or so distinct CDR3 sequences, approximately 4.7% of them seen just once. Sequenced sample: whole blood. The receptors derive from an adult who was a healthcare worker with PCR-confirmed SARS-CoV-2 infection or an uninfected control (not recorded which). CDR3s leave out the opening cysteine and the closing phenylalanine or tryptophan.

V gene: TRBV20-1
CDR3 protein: SARVYLGSNQPQH

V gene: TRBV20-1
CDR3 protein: SARSGTGELF

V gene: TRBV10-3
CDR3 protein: AISESGGVYEQF

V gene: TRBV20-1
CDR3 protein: SARERYQVPDEQY

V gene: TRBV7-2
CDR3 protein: ASSLGSSISGNTIY

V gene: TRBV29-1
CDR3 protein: SVDNQGMAQY

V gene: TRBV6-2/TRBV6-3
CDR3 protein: VSTLTAGLNTEAF

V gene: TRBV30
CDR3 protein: ACGKLAAEKLF

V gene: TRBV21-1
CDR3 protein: ASSEGFYLTDTQY

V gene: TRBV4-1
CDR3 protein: ASSRVQGTDTQY

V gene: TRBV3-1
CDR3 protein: ASSPPAASGRLQF

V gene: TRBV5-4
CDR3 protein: ASSPDRGTDTQY

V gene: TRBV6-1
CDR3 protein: ASSEDRWYEQF

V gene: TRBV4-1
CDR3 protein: ASSQADDGNQPQH

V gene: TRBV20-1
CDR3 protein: SARPGASNQPQH

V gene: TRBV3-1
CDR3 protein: ASSQASGGARSTDTQY

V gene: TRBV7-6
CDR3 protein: ASSPTGGAGSPLH

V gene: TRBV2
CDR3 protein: ASLLMGAANTEAF

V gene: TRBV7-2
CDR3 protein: ASSGVLAGVGTDTQY

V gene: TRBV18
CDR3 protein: ASSPSSAGPNTGELF

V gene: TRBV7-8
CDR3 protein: ASSKKDRSYEQY

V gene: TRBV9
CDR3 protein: ASSALSRNTGELF

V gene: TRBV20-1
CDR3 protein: SARDLGLEG

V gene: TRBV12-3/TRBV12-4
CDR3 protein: ASSSRWTGDTEAF

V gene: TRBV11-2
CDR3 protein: ASSRGQGWDTDTQY

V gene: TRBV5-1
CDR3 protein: ASSLAGQGGEKLF

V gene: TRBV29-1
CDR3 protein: SVEINRGLGTEAF

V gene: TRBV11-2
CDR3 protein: ASSLELTGFTDTQY

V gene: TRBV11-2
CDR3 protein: ASRQGLARGEQY

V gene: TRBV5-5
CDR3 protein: ASSLSSRDNYGYT

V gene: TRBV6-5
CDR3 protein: ASSYAGPEGNSPLH

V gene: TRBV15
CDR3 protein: ATSINRGNQPQH

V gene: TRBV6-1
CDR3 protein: ASSATGDTQY

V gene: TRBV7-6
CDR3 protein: ASSLTPGGRDSPLH

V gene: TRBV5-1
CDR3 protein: ASSPGQGALYNEQF

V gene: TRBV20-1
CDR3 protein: SAIWEMSSYNEQF

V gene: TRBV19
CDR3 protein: ASRSQYSNQPQH

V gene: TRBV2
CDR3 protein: ASSERGLESSDTQY

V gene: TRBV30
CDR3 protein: AWSRGGHHKNIQY

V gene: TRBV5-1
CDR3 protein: ASSLDSGRGYT

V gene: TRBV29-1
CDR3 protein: SGGQGAYEQY

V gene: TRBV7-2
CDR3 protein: ASGASTDIQY

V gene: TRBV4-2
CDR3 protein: ASSQGGSAESTDTQY

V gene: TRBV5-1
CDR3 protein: ASSLGLAEDTQY

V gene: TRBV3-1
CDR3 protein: ARGTVPGHQNHDEQF

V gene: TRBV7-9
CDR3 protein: ASSLAGATSYGYT

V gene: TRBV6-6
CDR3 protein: AGRHKRITDTQY

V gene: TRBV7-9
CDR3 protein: ASSVEWYEQY

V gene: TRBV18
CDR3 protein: ASSPTERGGNNEQF

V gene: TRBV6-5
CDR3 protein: ASSYSAGSSYEQY

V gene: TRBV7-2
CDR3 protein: ASSLVRNTEAF

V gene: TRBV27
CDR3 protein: ASSPEGQVNTGELF

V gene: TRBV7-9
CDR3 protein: ASSLAGARSGNTIY

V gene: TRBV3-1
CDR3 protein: ASSQVAGSETQY

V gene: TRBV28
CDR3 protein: ASSLTASYGYT